This TCR beta chain was profiled in a study of T cell clonality in common variable immunodeficiency (dated by TCRdb to between 2014 and 2017). Predominantly Caucasian heritage was noted among both the CVID patients and the healthy controls. From each donor, roughly 5 to 8.5 ml of heparinized peripheral whole blood was collected. Genomic DNA from adults with common variable immune deficiency (CVID) and from healthy adult controls was used for sequencing of TCRbeta CDR3 repertoires. There were approximately 22 healthy adult volunteers in the control group (approximately 12 female and roughly ten male), ranging in age from about 20 to 66 years, with a mean age of roughly 35. Diluted blood was density-centrifuged over Hypaque 1077 or Ficoll-Paque to isolate peripheral blood mononuclear cells. Genomic DNA was obtained from unsorted mononuclear cells using either Qiagen column purification or a centrifugation-based method.

The germline V gene provides CDR1 LGHNA and CDR2 YNFKEQ. The CDR3, cysteine through phenylalanine, is 16 amino acids long. Of the CDR3's DNA, 39 bases were read; they are in frame from base 1. This clone was seen at least ten times. The specificity of this receptor is unknown. One end of the junction does not line up with germline, which may come from a read error. The read is 3 residues too short to cover the CDR3 end, so that end is filled in from the germline J gene. Paper-wide results and their limitations: Compared with healthy controls, CVID subjects showed increased TCRbeta clonality (t-test p = 0.018), a feature most characteristic of about a third of subjects. Even though DNA input was equal, the average per sample came to approximately 74,000 unique sequences for controls compared with 30,000 to 40,000 for CVID samples. CVID TCRbeta sequences reportedly showed fewer deletions and N-nucleotide insertions and lacked highly modified clones with 13 or more V deletions. According to the authors, finding the cause of the higher clonality in CVID would require sequencing the repertoires of T cell subpopulations. Patient heterogeneity within the CVID cohort put limits on correlating repertoire features with clinical complications. Healthy controls shared more TCRbeta clones with each other than CVID subjects shared among themselves (p < 0.0001).

CVID samples and control samples contributed equivalent amounts of genomic DNA as sequencing input. For every sample, a 60 bp segment covering the rearranged TCRbeta CDR3 region was amplified and then sequenced. The immunoSEQ assay, a bias-corrected multiplex PCR combined with high-throughput sequencing, was used for TCRbeta amplification. In the authors' own workflow: Every unique nucleotide sequence was considered a clone and was annotated with V, D and J genes, copy number and frequency. Sequences were labeled productive if in frame, and non-productive if out of frame or containing stop codons. As previously described, clonality was computed from Shannon's entropy. The predicted amino acid sequences of productive clones were used to derive the mean CDR3 Kyte-Doolittle hydropathy. Using the R hclust function, scaled V gene usage was clustered hierarchically with Manhattan distance and complete linkage. Sharing of clones by CDR3 amino acid sequence was evaluated through resampling of 12 repertoires per group over 100 rounds. Repertoires were searched for 65 to 75 published EBV-specific and 200 to 300 published CMV-specific TCRbeta sequences. A couple of CVID samples that yielded fewer than 10,000 sequences were excluded from the analysis, so around 38 CVID repertoires were retained. The table comes from immuneACCESS by way of TCRdb, which keeps in-frame sequences with V and J called. Part of the clones is missing from these tables; in studies checked, under half for an unresolved V gene and the rest for unknown reasons. D and trimming come from the DNA, and the V and J calls and clone size come from that table. The sample features roughly 40,000 clones, and none is a singleton. The ten largest clones capture 1.3% to 1.5% of the sample.

The sample was peripheral blood mononuclear cells. The sequence is built from TRBV4-2 and TRBJ2-3, with TRBD2 matching 13 junction bases. The receptor was derived from a person aged 18 to 75 in good health. The sequenced CDR3 bases are TGCGCCAGCAGCCAAGAAGGACTAGCGGGAGTCGATACG. Its protein product is CASSQEGLAGVDT. The entire CDR3 sequence reads CASSQEGLAGVDTQYF.